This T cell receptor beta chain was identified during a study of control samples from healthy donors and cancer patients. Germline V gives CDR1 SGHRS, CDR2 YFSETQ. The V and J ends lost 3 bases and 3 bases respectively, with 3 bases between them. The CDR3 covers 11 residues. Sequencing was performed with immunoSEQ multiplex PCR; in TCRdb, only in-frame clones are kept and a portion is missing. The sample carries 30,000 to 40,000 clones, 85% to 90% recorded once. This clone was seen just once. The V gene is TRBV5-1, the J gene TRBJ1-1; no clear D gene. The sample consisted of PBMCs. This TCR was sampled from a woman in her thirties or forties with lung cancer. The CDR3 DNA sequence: TGCGCCAGCAGCTGGGACACTGAAGCTTTCTTT. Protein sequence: CASSWDTEAFF.